In this sample, the clone carrying this T cell receptor (beta chain) turned up once. The PCR had 60 Vbeta and 13 Jbeta primers. Some clones are missing from TCRdb's copy, which holds only in-frame ones; the method was immunoSEQ multiplex PCR. The sample yields 75,000 to 90,000 clones, less than 80% seen once. This sample was included in a study of cytomegalovirus exposure and HLA in healthy donors. The germline CDR1 and CDR2 sequences are SEHNR and FQNEAQ (reference sequence). The CDR3 has 15 residues. V lost 2 bases to trimming and J lost 4 bases; unmatched junction nucleotides: 2. This sequence originates from a woman aged 40 to 55 in good health and CMV-seropositive. Sequencing was carried out using PBMCs. The chain uses TRBV7-9 and TRBJ1-1, with 12 bases lining up with TRBD1. The CDR3 sequence: CASSLPGQGATEAFF. CDR3 coding DNA: TGTGCCAGCAGCTTACCGGGACAGGGGGCCACTGAAGCTTTCTTT.